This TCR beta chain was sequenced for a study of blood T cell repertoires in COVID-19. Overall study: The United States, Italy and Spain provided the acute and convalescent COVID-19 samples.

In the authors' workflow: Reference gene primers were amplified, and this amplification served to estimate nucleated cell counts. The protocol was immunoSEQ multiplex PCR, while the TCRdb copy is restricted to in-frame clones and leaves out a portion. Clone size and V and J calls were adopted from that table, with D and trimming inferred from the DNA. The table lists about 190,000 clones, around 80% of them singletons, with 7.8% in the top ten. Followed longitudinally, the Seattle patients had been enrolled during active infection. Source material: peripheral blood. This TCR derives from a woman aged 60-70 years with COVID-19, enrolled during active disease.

In DNA, the CDR3 is TGTGCCAGCACCTCTCGAGGTGGAGCTTTCTTT. Translation: CASTSRGGAFF. The rearrangement uses TRBV28 and TRBJ1-1, with unresolved D. CDR1 and CDR2 (germline): MDHEN, SYDVKM. Trimming left V 7 bases short and J 10 bases short, with 13 bases between. The CDR3 covers 11 residues.